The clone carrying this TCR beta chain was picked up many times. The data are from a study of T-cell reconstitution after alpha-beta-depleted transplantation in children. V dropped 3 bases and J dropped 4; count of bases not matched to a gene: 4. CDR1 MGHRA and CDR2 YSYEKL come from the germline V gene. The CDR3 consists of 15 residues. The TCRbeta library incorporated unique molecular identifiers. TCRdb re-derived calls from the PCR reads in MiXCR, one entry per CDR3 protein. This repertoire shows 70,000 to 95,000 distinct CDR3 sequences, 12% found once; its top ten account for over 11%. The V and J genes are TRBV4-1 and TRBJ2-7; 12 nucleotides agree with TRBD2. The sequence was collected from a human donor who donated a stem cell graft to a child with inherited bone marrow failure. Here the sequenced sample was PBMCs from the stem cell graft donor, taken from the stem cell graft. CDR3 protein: CASSHRLAGAYEQYF. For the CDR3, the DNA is TGCGCCAGCAGCCACCGACTAGCGGGAGCGTACGAGCAGTACTTC.